A single sample is the source of the 22 T cell receptor beta chains below, sequenced in a study of cytomegalovirus exposure and HLA in healthy donors. With 60 Vbeta and 13 Jbeta primers, the PCR was carried out. TCRdb's table, derived via immunoSEQ multiplex PCR, lists solely in-frame clones and lacks some. Among more than 100,000 clones, approximately 87% were seen once, and the ten largest hold over 1.5%. Sequenced input: PBMCs. The receptors here all came from a man aged 35 to 55 in good health and CMV-seronegative.

V and J are TRBV5-1 and TRBJ2-1, with 9 bases aligning to TRBD2. V was clipped by 0 bases and J by 0 bases; unmatched bases: 1. Germline CDR1 SGHRS, CDR2 YFSETQ. This CDR3 comprises 16 residues. The CDR3 spells CASSLGTSVSYNEQFF. DNA for the CDR3: TGCGCCAGCAGCTTGGGGACTAGCGTCTCCTACAATGAGCAGTTCTTC.

Comments on this clone: The junction shows a germline mismatch at one end, possibly a read error. The V gene is TRBV7-9, the J gene TRBJ1-1; D is ambiguous. This CDR3 spans 14 amino acids. CDR1 is SEHNR, CDR2 FQNEAQ, per germline (reference sequence). The CDR3 spells CSSSRLESNTEAFF. The CDR3 coding sequence is TGTTCCAGCAGCCGCCTCGAAAGCAACACTGAAGCTTTCTTT.

This chain links TRBV27 with TRBJ2-7; 10 bases map to TRBD1. The CDR3 has 14 amino acids. Germline V CDR1 and CDR2: MNHEY, SMNVEV (reference sequence). V shed 6 bases and J 4 bases; nucleotides not matched to a gene: 6. Here the CDR3 reads CASRPGTGAYEQYF. The CDR3 nucleotides read TGTGCCAGCAGGCCCGGGACAGGGGCATACGAGCAGTACTTC.

V gene TRBV19 combines with J gene TRBJ1-2; possible D gene TRBD1, 6 bases. The CDR3 totals 14 residues. V was shortened by 6 bases and J by 4 bases, with 15 bases between the two germline ends. Germline CDR1 is LNHDA and CDR2 is SQIVND (reference sequence). CDR3 nucleotide sequence: TGTGCCAGTAGGGGCAGGGGATTTGGCTATGGCTACACCTTC. Translated: CASRGRGFGYGYTF.

The chain carries TRBV11-2 and TRBJ2-7, with a tentative D call TRBD1 (5 bases). V lost 1 base, J lost 0 bases, and 13 bases lay in between. Germline V gives CDR1 SGHAT, CDR2 FQNNGV. The CDR3 covers 16 residues. DNA of the CDR3: TGTGCCAGCAGCTTAGTGGGGATGGACACCTCCTACGAGCAGTACTTC. It encodes CASSLVGMDTSYEQYF.

This clone was observed once. The chain combines TRBV11-2 with TRBJ2-2; 7 bases agree with TRBD1. V was clipped by 4 bases and J by 3 bases; unmatched bases: 8. The CDR3 sequence is 16 residues long. The germline V gene encodes CDR1 SGHAT and CDR2 FQNNGV. The CDR3 DNA reads as TGTGCCAGCAGCTCTACAGGGGTTATTGACACCGGGGAGCTGTTTTTT. Its translation: CASSSTGVIDTGELFF.

In its sample, this clone was seen a few times. V usage is TRBV9 and J usage is TRBJ2-3; 14 nucleotides align to TRBD2. J gave up 4 bases and V 1 base, and 8 bases lay outside the gene matches. The length of the CDR3 is 18 residues. Germline V gene lookup returns CDR1 SGDLS and CDR2 YYNGEE. The CDR3 is CASSVTQGLAGVADTQYF. The DNA of the CDR3 is TGTGCCAGCAGCGTAACCCAGGGACTAGCGGGAGTTGCAGATACGCAGTATTTT.

This clone was recorded once. V usage is TRBV7-8 and J usage is TRBJ2-5; TRBD2 might be the D (6 bases). From germline, CDR1 is SGHVS and CDR2 FQNEAQ. The CDR3 loop spans 16 amino acids. Trimming left V 5 bases short and J 2 bases short, with 18 bases between. The DNA of the CDR3 is TGTGCCAGCAGCCCAACAGGTCGCGGGGAACAAGAGACCCAGTACTTC. This encodes CASSPTGRGEQETQYF.

This chain uses TRBV19 with TRBJ2-1; 12 positions match TRBD2. The V segment lost 5 bases and the J segment 6 bases; nucleotides outside the gene matches: 5. The length of the CDR3 is 15 residues. Germline lookup yields CDR1 LNHDA and CDR2 SQIVND (reference sequence). The DNA of the CDR3 is TGTGCCAGTAGTCTAGCGGGAGGGCCTGGCAATGAGCAGTTCTTC. Translated, it gives CASSLAGGPGNEQFF.

The CDR3 region has the DNA TGTGCCAGCAGCCATGGGACAGCATACACTGAAGCTTTCTTT. It encodes CASSHGTAYTEAFF. The chain combines TRBV5-6 with TRBJ1-1; TRBD1 matches 7 bases. The germline V gene has CDR1 SGHDT and CDR2 YYEEEE. V dropped 4 bases and J dropped 3; count of bases not matched to a gene: 6. The CDR3 has 14 amino acids.

The chain couples TRBV19 to TRBJ2-3; tentatively, D is TRBD1 (6 bases). Germline V gene lookup returns CDR1 LNHDA and CDR2 SQIVND (reference sequence). Trimming shortened V by 3 bases and J by 0 bases, and 13 bases separated the two germline ends. The CDR3 covers 16 residues. Here the CDR3 reads CASSIDRTTSTDTQYF. As DNA, the CDR3 is TGTGCCAGTAGTATCGACAGGACCACTAGCACAGATACGCAGTATTTT.

The chain joins TRBV6-1 to TRBJ2-3, with 7 nucleotides matching TRBD1. The CDR3 runs 14 residues. The J segment lost 1 base and the V segment lost 6 bases, leaving 4 bases of the junction unmatched. The germline V gene encodes CDR1 MNHNS and CDR2 SASEGT. CDR3 coding DNA: TGTGCCAGCAGCCCCCAGGGGGGCACAGATACGCAGTATTTT. Translation: CASSPQGGTDTQYF.

J is TRBJ2-5 and V is TRBV11-2; D possibly corresponds to TRBD1 (5 bases). Near its end, the DNA agrees better with TRBJ2-7, so the J call may be wrong. The germline CDR1 and CDR2 sequences are SGHAT and FQNNGV. The CDR3 covers 15 residues. The CDR3 loop is CASSLGQGLLGEQYF. CDR3 DNA: TGTGCCAGCAGCTTGGGGCAGGGCTTATTAGGCGAGCAGTACTTC.

The chain employs TRBV21-1 and TRBJ2-1; the table's D gene call, TRBD1, was not cross checked with the DNA. TRBV21-1 is a known pseudogene. The CDR3 consists of 12 residues. CDR3 amino acids: CASAGQSNEQFF. DNA for the CDR3: TGTGCCAGCGCAGGACAGAGCAATGAGCAGTTCTTC.

The J gene is TRBJ2-5, the V gene TRBV11-2; the match to TRBD2 covers 15 bases. Trimming took 5 bases from V and 4 from J; bases not matched to a gene: 8. Per the germline V gene, CDR1 is SGHAT and CDR2 is FQNNGV. The CDR3 is made up of 17 amino acids. CDR3 loop: CASSTRTSGRARETQYF. CDR3 nucleotides: TGTGCCAGCAGCACCAGGACTAGCGGGAGGGCCCGAGAGACCCAGTACTTC.

This clone was recorded only once. J is TRBJ2-7 and V is TRBV7-9; 7 bases agree with TRBD1. The CDR3 runs to 14 residues. Germline CDR1 and CDR2: SEHNR and FQNEAQ (reference sequence). V gave up 5 bases and J gave up 2 bases; unmatched junction bases: 6. The CDR3 region has the DNA TGTGCCAGCAGCCGGCCGGGACAGACCTACGAGCAGTACTTC. Amino acid sequence: CASSRPGQTYEQYF.

This clone showed up just a few times. This chain connects TRBV19 to TRBJ1-5; D possibly corresponds to TRBD1 (6 bases). The germline V gene encodes CDR1 LNHDA and CDR2 SQIVND (reference sequence). There are 15 residues in the CDR3. Trimming left V 1 base short and J 7 bases short, with 14 bases between. The CDR3: CASSIVQGNTQPQHF. The CDR3 DNA is TGTGCCAGTAGTATAGTACAGGGTAATACACAGCCCCAGCATTTT.

The V gene is TRBV7-6, the J gene TRBJ1-1; TRBD1 is a possible D gene (5 bases). This CDR3 has 15 residues. The ends were cut back, 1 base at V and 2 bases at J, with 11 bases in the middle. Per germline, CDR1 SGHVS and CDR2 FNYEAQ. CDR3 sequence: CASSLVGQPNTEAFF. The CDR3 DNA reads TGTGCCAGCAGCTTAGTGGGGCAGCCTAACACTGAAGCTTTCTTT.

The chain recombines TRBV7-2 with TRBJ2-1, with 12 bases fitting TRBD2. Germline values: CDR1 SGHTA, CDR2 FQGNSA. The V segment lost 1 base and the J segment 7 bases; nucleotides outside the gene matches: 5. This CDR3 contains 16 residues. The chain's CDR3 is CASSLGGLAGLNEQFF. CDR3 nucleotides: TGTGCCAGCAGCTTAGGCGGACTAGCGGGATTGAATGAGCAGTTCTTC.

The V gene is TRBV4-3, the J gene TRBJ2-1, with 11 positions matching TRBD2. Germline loops: CDR1 LGHNA, CDR2 YSLEER. This CDR3 is 18 amino acids long. The V segment lost 0 bases and the J segment 4 bases; nucleotides outside the gene matches: 8. CDR3 sequence: CASSQDLRRLAGYNEQFF. The CDR3 DNA sequence: TGCGCCAGCAGCCAAGATCTGAGGCGACTAGCGGGGTACAATGAGCAGTTCTTC.

This clone was picked up one time. V usage is TRBV19 and J usage is TRBJ1-6, with 7 bases fitting TRBD1. After removal of 3 bases from V and 9 bases from J, the junction contained 5 bases not matched to a gene. This CDR3 region has 14 residues. Per the germline V gene, CDR1 is LNHDA and CDR2 is SQIVND (reference sequence). The CDR3 loop reads CASSMEGGGSPLHF. The CDR3 DNA sequence: TGTGCCAGTAGTATGGAAGGGGGCGGTTCACCCCTCCACTTT.

This clone has only one observation. An end of the junction differs from the germline gene, which may be a read error. This sequence joins TRBV12-5 and TRBJ2-1; 9 bases are shared with TRBD1. This CDR3 has 13 residues. The germline CDR1 and CDR2 sequences are LGHNT and FRNRAP. The CDR3 DNA sequence: TGTGCTAGTGGTCCCCCGACAGGGGGAGTAGTGGTCTTC. Amino acids: CASGPPTGGVVVF.